This record looks at one T cell receptor (beta chain) sequence and its context. Original data processing: By means of reference gene primer amplification, nucleated cell counts were estimated. Clones were sequenced by immunoSEQ multiplex PCR, and TCRdb holds only the in-frame ones, with some missing. The V and J calls and clone size were taken over from that table, and D and trimming were inferred from the DNA. The sample records roughly 150,000 clones, around 82% being singletons. The data were taken from a study of blood T cell repertoires in COVID-19. Looking at the study overall: Both acute and convalescent COVID-19 samples were obtained from the United States, Italy and Spain. Sample material is recorded as cDNA or gDNA derived from T cells, B-cell-depleted T cells, or PBMCs.

Deletions cut 1 base from V and 0 bases from J, with 6 bases between. This CDR3 is built from 14 residues. From germline, CDR1 is MGHRA and CDR2 YSYEKL. The chain recombines TRBV4-1 with TRBJ1-2, with D unclear. The clonotype originates from a woman of 80 years or more with acute or convalescent COVID-19. The sample consisted of peripheral blood. CDR3 bases: TGCGCCAGCAGCCAAGGCCAGGCTAACTATGGCTACACCTTC. Protein: CASSQGQANYGYTF.